The clone carrying this T cell receptor (beta chain) has more than one count but fewer than ten. Its cognate antigen is unknown. TCRdb fed the RT-PCR reads into MiXCR, producing one record per CDR3 protein. The sample includes hundreds of thousands of distinct CDR3 sequences, 15% to 19% seen only once; the top ten take around a tenth. These data are taken from a study of response to subunit inactivated influenza vaccine. Study findings and constraints: Each seasonal influenza vaccination recruits few new T cells, the authors suggested.

This CDR3 contains 17 residues. Trimming pared 0 bases from V and 4 bases from J, leaving 18 bases between. The germline V gene has CDR1 LGHNA and CDR2 YNFKEQ. This clonotype was obtained from a man in his forties or fifties who received an inactivated influenza vaccine. This chain connects TRBV4-2 to TRBJ1-1, with a tentative D call TRBD1 (5 bases). The sequencing used PBMCs from blood, collected 11 to 12 days after vaccination. Written as DNA, the CDR3 is TGTGCCAGCAGCCAAGATCTTCGGGGCTATGAGGGCACTGAAGCTTTCTTT. Translating gives CASSQDLRGYEGTEAFF.